This T cell receptor beta chain was documented in a study of blood T cell repertoires in COVID-19. The CDR3 runs 14 residues. V lost 2 bases and J 7 bases, leaving 9 bases between the germline ends. Germline CDR1 SGHTA, CDR2 FQGNSA. Per the authors' pipeline: Reference gene primers were amplified, and this amplification served to estimate nucleated cell counts. TCRdb's copy holds only in-frame clones and misses some; the assay was immunoSEQ multiplex PCR. V and J calls and clone size are given by that table; D and trimming were obtained from the DNA. The profile shows roughly 190,000 clones, 76% of them singletons.

Sequenced sample: PBMCs or T cells enriched from blood (not recorded which). J is TRBJ1-6 and V is TRBV7-2, with D possibly matching TRBD1 (6 bases). This TCR came from a woman aged 45-65 years with acute COVID-19. The CDR3 loop is CASSLTGHNSPLHF. The CDR3 DNA reads as TGTGCCAGCAGCTTAACGGGACACAATTCACCCCTCCACTTT.